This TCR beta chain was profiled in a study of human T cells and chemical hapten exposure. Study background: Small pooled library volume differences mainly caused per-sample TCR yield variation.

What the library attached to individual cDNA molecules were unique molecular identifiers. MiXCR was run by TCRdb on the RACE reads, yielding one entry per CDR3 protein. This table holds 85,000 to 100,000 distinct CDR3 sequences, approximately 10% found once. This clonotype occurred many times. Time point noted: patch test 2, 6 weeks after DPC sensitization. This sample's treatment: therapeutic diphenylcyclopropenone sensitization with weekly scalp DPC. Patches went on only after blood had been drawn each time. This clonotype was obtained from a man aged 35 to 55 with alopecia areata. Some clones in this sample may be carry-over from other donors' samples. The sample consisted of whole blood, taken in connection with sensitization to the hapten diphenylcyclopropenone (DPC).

The CDR3 loop is CASSSKAGNMNTEAFF. CDR3 in DNA: TGCGCCAGCAGCTCGAAGGCAGGGAACATGAACACTGAAGCTTTCTTT. The chain recombines TRBV5-1 with TRBJ1-1; D possibly corresponds to TRBD1 (5 bases). The V and J ends lost 3 bases and 0 bases respectively, with 15 bases between them. Germline CDR1 SGHRS, CDR2 YFSETQ. This CDR3 is built from 16 residues.